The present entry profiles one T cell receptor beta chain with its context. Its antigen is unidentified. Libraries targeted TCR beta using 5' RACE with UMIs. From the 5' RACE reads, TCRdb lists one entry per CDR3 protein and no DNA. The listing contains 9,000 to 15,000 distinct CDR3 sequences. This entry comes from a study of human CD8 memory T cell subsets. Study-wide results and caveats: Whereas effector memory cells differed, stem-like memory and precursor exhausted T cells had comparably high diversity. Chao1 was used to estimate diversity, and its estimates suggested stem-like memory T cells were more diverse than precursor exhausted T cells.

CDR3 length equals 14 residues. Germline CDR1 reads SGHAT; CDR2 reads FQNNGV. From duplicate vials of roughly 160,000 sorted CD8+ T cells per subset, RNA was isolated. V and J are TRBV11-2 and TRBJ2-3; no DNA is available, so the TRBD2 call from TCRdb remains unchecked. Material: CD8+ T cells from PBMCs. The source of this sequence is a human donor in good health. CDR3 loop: CASSLVDSGDTQYF. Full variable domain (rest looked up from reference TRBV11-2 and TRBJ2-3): EAGVAQSPRYKIIEKRQSVAFWCNPISGHATLYWYQQILGQGPKLLIQFQNNGVVDDSQLPKDRFSAERLKGVDSTLKIQPAKLEDSAVYLCASSLVDSGDTQYFGPGTRLTVL.